Shown below are 28 T cell receptor beta chains from a single sample sequenced in a study of human T cells and chemical hapten exposure. TCRdb ran MiXCR on the 5' RACE reads and lists one entry per CDR3 protein. The repertoire consists of some 150,000 distinct CDR3 sequences, with roughly 4% occurring once and the leading ten covering around 1.4%. Total RNA was isolated from unfractionated whole blood. Receptors were obtained from a female donor in good health.

This clonotype has more than one count but fewer than ten. J is TRBJ2-1 and V is TRBV20-1; 12 positions match TRBD1. Germline V gives CDR1 DFQATT, CDR2 SNEGSKA (reference sequence). J lost 9 bases, V lost 3 bases, and 6 bases had no gene match. This CDR3 has 14 amino acids. The CDR3, as DNA: TGCAGTGCTAGGGGCGGGACAGGGGGCTGTGAGCAGTTCTTC. Residues: CSARGGTGGCEQFF.

The table lists this clonotype with many counts. This chain joins TRBV11-1 and TRBJ1-5, with a weak D call TRBD1 (5 bases). The CDR3 loop spans 13 amino acids. V was trimmed by 3 bases and J by 5 bases, leaving 8 bases between them. Germline CDR1 SGHAT, CDR2 FQDESV (reference sequence). CDR3 in DNA: TGTGCCAGCAGCTTTACGGGGGATCAGCCCCAGCATTTT. Translating gives CASSFTGDQPQHF. Full variable domain (remainder filled in from reference TRBV11-1 and TRBJ1-5): EAEVAQSPRYKITEKSQAVAFWCDPISGHATLYWYRQILGQGPELLVQFQDESVVDDSQLPKDRFSAERLKGVDSTLKIQPAELGDSAMYLCASSFTGDQPQHFGDGTRLSIL.

This clonotype occurred many times. The chain uses TRBV6-6 and TRBJ2-7; no firm D call. The CDR3 consists of 17 residues. CDR1 and CDR2 (germline): MNHNY, SVGAGI (reference sequence). V lost 2 bases and J lost 0, with 17 bases in between. The CDR3 DNA sequence: TGTGCCAGCAGTTACCTCGCCGGGCAACGAAGCTCCTACGAGCAGTACTTC. Its protein is CASSYLAGQRSSYEQYF.

At least ten counts were recorded for this clonotype. V usage is TRBV21-1 and J usage is TRBJ1-1; TRBD1 is taken as the D call from the table, unchecked against the DNA. TRBV21-1 is a recognized pseudogene. The CDR3 runs to 15 residues. CDR3 nucleotides: TGTGCCAGCAGCAACCCTGGGGAAGCGAACACTGAAGCTTTCTTT. It is translated as CASSNPGEANTEAFF.

This clonotype was seen at least ten times. The chain carries TRBV7-2 and TRBJ2-3; 10 positions match TRBD2. Germline V lookup: CDR1 SGHTA, CDR2 FQGNSA. Trimming cost V 5 bases and J 8 bases; bases outside gene matches: 13. The CDR3 runs to 16 residues. CDR3 sequence reads: CASSGWERGGIVTQYF. The CDR3 DNA reads TGTGCCAGCAGCGGATGGGAGCGGGGGGGCATTGTTACGCAGTATTTT.

The rearrangement links TRBV4-1 to TRBJ2-1, with TRBD1 matching 9 bases. The CDR3 runs to 16 residues. In germline, CDR1 is MGHRA, CDR2 YSYEKL. V gave up 4 bases and J gave up 4 bases; unmatched junction bases: 8. Here the CDR3 DNA reads TGCGCCAGCAGCCGAAACCTGGACAGGGGATACAATGAGCAGTTCTTC. Its protein is CASSRNLDRGYNEQFF.

This clonotype was found many times. CDR3 sequence (DNA): TGCAGTGCTCCCCGGACTAGCGGGGAAGATACGCAGTATTTT. The encoded protein is CSAPRTSGEDTQYF. The chain carries TRBV20-1 and TRBJ2-3; 12 bases agree with TRBD2. Trimming removed 5 bases from V and 5 bases from J; junction bases left unmatched: 5. CDR1 and CDR2 (germline): DFQATT, SNEGSKA (reference sequence). The length of the CDR3 is 14 residues.

Ten or more counts support this clonotype. The chain couples TRBV20-1 to TRBJ2-5; D unclear. CDR1 and CDR2 from the germline V gene are DFQATT and SNEGSKA (reference sequence). V dropped 2 bases and J dropped 5 bases, with 6 bases sitting between them. This CDR3 has 11 residues. The CDR3 here is CSARKTETQYF. CDR3 in DNA: TGCAGTGCTAGAAAAACGGAGACCCAGTACTTC.

J is TRBJ2-1 and V is TRBV5-4; TRBD2 agrees at 10 bases. The CDR3 spans 15 residues. The germline V gene encodes CDR1 SGHNT and CDR2 YYREEE (reference sequence). Trimming took 2 bases from V and 6 from J; bases not matched to a gene: 5. CDR3 residues: CASSLAGGRGNEQFF. The CDR3 DNA is TGTGCCAGCAGCTTAGCGGGGGGGCGGGGCAATGAGCAGTTCTTC.

This clonotype was detected many times. The CDR3 here is CAIGQGGDEQYF. The CDR3 DNA sequence: TGTGCCATCGGGCAGGGAGGGGACGAGCAGTACTTC. This rearrangement joins TRBV10-3 to TRBJ2-7, with 7 nucleotides matching TRBD2. With V trimmed by 8 bases and J by 5 bases, 6 bases remained unmatched. Germline CDR1 and CDR2: ENHRY and SYGVKD. The length of the CDR3 is 12 residues.

This clonotype appeared many times. This chain connects TRBV2 to TRBJ1-4, with no clear D. Germline values: CDR1 SNHLY, CDR2 FYNNEI. The CDR3 runs to 11 residues. The germline V and J ends were trimmed by 6 bases and 3 bases, with 2 bases remaining between them. Here the CDR3 DNA reads TGTGCCAGCAGGCCTAATGAAAAACTGTTTTTT. Translated, it gives CASRPNEKLFF.

This clonotype was counted between two and nine times. This chain joins TRBV7-9 and TRBJ2-4, with 9 bases fitting TRBD1. Losses at the gene ends were 5 bases for V and 7 bases for J; bases not matched to a gene: 9. Germline V gene sequence: CDR1 SEHNR, CDR2 FQNEAQ (reference sequence). This CDR3 contains 15 residues. The DNA of the CDR3 is TGTGCCAGCAGCCCCCAGGGACAGGGTATGAACATTCAGTACTTC. Encoded protein: CASSPQGQGMNIQYF. The whole variable domain, filled in from reference TRBV7-9 and TRBJ2-4, reads DTGVSQNPRHKITKRGQNVTFRCDPISEHNRLYWYRQTLGQGPEFLTYFQNEAQLEKSRLLSDRFSAERPKGSFSTLEIQRTEQGDSAMYLCASSPQGQGMNIQYFGAGTRLSVL.

The rearrangement links TRBV12-3 or TRBV12-4 to TRBJ1-2; D gene unclear. V was trimmed by 5 bases and J by 2 bases, leaving 9 bases between them. This CDR3 is 13 amino acids long. The CDR3 reads CASSLLRNYGYTF. The CDR3 DNA reads TGTGCCAGCAGTCTGCTGAGAAACTATGGCTACACCTTC.

This clonotype was observed many times. The rearrangement joins TRBV5-5 to TRBJ2-5, with 7 bases identical to TRBD2. Germline values: CDR1 SGHKS, CDR2 YYEKEE (reference sequence). The junction had 7 bases not matched to a gene; V was cut back by 4 bases and J by 1 base. The CDR3 extends over 15 amino acids. The CDR3 DNA reads TGTGCCAGCAGCCCGCTTTCGGGGGGCCAAGAGACCCAGTACTTC. Translating it yields CASSPLSGGQETQYF. Full variable domain (rest looked up from reference TRBV5-5 and TRBJ2-5): DAGVTQSPTHLIKTRGQQVTLRCSPISGHKSVSWYQQVLGQGPQFIFQYYEKEERGRGNFPDRFSARQFPNYSSELNVNALLLGDSALYLCASSPLSGGQETQYFGPGTRLLVL.

This clonotype was detected ten times or more. The genes are TRBV12-3 or TRBV12-4 and TRBJ1-2, with D possibly matching TRBD1 (5 bases). CDR3 length: 15 residues. V was shortened by 8 bases and J by 3 bases, with 19 bases between the two germline ends. This chain's CDR3 is CASGKPGILDYGYTF. CDR3 nucleotide sequence: TGTGCCAGCGGGAAGCCAGGGATTCTGGACTATGGCTACACCTTC.

This clonotype was counted ten times or more. The genes are TRBV12-3 or TRBV12-4 and TRBJ2-1, with 9 bases lining up with TRBD2. The CDR3 sequence is 15 residues long. The V segment lost 5 bases and the J segment 4 bases; nucleotides outside the gene matches: 6. CDR3 coding DNA: TGTGCCAGCAGTCCGCGGGGGGGACGATACAATGAGCAGTTCTTC. This codes for CASSPRGGRYNEQFF.

This clonotype has ten or more counts. The chain has TRBV19 and TRBJ2-1; 7 nucleotides align to TRBD1. The germline CDR1 and CDR2 sequences are LNHDA and SQIVND (reference sequence). The V segment lost 5 bases and the J segment 4 bases; nucleotides outside the gene matches: 14. This CDR3 is built from 17 residues. The CDR3 sequence: CASSGWDRPRGYNEQFF. CDR3 DNA: TGTGCCAGTAGTGGCTGGGACAGACCCCGCGGGTACAATGAGCAGTTCTTC.

This clonotype was counted ten times or more. The chain carries TRBV9 and TRBJ2-3, with no clear D. Between the trimmed V and J ends, which lost 0 bases and 0 bases, there was a span of 8 bases. Per germline, CDR1 SGDLS and CDR2 YYNGEE. This CDR3 comprises 15 residues. The CDR3 bases are TGTGCCAGCAGCGTAGTGTCAGCTAGCACAGATACGCAGTATTTT. Translating gives CASSVVSASTDTQYF.

This clonotype was counted ten times or more. The rearrangement links TRBV14 to TRBJ2-3; no clear D. The V gene's germline CDR1 is SGHDN and CDR2 FVKESK. V lost 0 bases and J lost 2, with 6 bases in between. The CDR3 loop spans 14 amino acids. CDR3 DNA sequence: TGTGCCAGCAGCCAAGAGAGAGACACAGATACGCAGTATTTT. Protein sequence: CASSQERDTDTQYF.

Many counts were recorded for this clonotype. The chain combines TRBV11-2 with TRBJ2-3, with D perhaps being TRBD1 or TRBD2 (5 bases each). V lost 3 bases and J lost 2, with 18 bases in between. The CDR3 totals 17 residues. The germline CDR1 and CDR2 sequences are SGHAT and FQNNGV. DNA for the CDR3: TGTGCCAGCAGCTTGAAGGCTGGGGGTACGTACACAGATACGCAGTATTTT. Protein product: CASSLKAGGTYTDTQYF. The full variable domain, rest sourced from reference TRBV11-2 and TRBJ2-3, is EAGVAQSPRYKIIEKRQSVAFWCNPISGHATLYWYQQILGQGPKLLIQFQNNGVVDDSQLPKDRFSAERLKGVDSTLKIQPAKLEDSAVYLCASSLKAGGTYTDTQYFGPGTRLTVL.

V usage is TRBV10-3 and J usage is TRBJ1-1; possibly TRBD1 for D (5 bases). The CDR3 runs to 15 residues. With 0 bases removed from V and 1 base from J, the gap between germline ends came to 9 bases. Germline loops: CDR1 ENHRY, CDR2 SYGVKD. The CDR3 spells CAISESAGWNTEAFF. CDR3 DNA sequence: TGTGCCATCAGTGAGTCGGCAGGGTGGAACACTGAAGCTTTCTTT.

This clonotype has at least ten counts. V is TRBV5-5 and J is TRBJ1-1; a possible D gene is TRBD1 (6 bases). The V gene's germline CDR1 is SGHKS and CDR2 YYEKEE (reference sequence). The V gene lost 1 base and the J gene lost 1 base, with 17 bases spanning the gap. This CDR3 spans 17 amino acids. As DNA, the CDR3 is TGTGCCAGCAGCTTGAGCGGACAGACCCTAGGGAACACTGAAGCTTTCTTT. It translates to CASSLSGQTLGNTEAFF.

This clonotype was recorded many times. The gene calls are TRBV5-1 and TRBJ2-5; a weak D match, TRBD1 (6 bases). Germline loops: CDR1 SGHRS, CDR2 YFSETQ. The ends were cut back, 4 bases at V and 4 bases at J, with 14 bases in the middle. The CDR3 has 14 amino acids. The DNA of the CDR3 is TGCGCCAGCAGCGTACAGGGCACGGGAGAGACCCAGTACTTC. It yields the protein CASSVQGTGETQYF.

The sample holds a few counts of this clonotype. V gene TRBV12-3 or TRBV12-4 combines with J gene TRBJ2-7; 8 nucleotides line up with TRBD1. The trim removed 5 bases at V and 5 bases at J, leaving 14 bases unmatched. CDR3 size: 16 residues. CDR3 in DNA: TGTGCCAGCAGTCCGAAACGGACAGGGAGCCGGGACGAGCAGTACTTC. This gives the protein CASSPKRTGSRDEQYF.

This clonotype was found many times. V and J are TRBV5-4 and TRBJ2-3; 9 bases line up with TRBD2. V dropped 2 bases and J dropped 1; count of bases not matched to a gene: 5. CDR1 is SGHNT, CDR2 YYREEE, per germline (reference sequence). The CDR3 runs 16 residues. The CDR3 bases are TGTGCCAGCAGCTTATATAGCGGGGGAGGCACAGATACGCAGTATTTT. This translates into CASSLYSGGGTDTQYF. Based on the CDR3 plus reference TRBV5-4 and TRBJ2-3, the full variable domain is ETGVTQSPTHLIKTRGQQVTLRCSSQSGHNTVSWYQQALGQGPQFIFQYYREEENGRGNFPPRFSGLQFPNYSSELNVNALELDDSALYLCASSLYSGGGTDTQYFGPGTRLTVL.

This clonotype was found many times. This chain uses TRBV6-2 or TRBV6-3 with TRBJ1-1, with a possible D match to TRBD1 (5 bases). The CDR3 has 14 residues. V lost 0 bases, J lost 4 bases, and 9 bases lay in between. Germline V CDR1 and CDR2: MNHEY, SVGEGT. The CDR3 sequence is CASSYSLGPTEAFF. DNA of the CDR3: TGTGCCAGCAGTTACTCGTTGGGGCCCACTGAAGCTTTCTTT.

This clonotype was seen ten or more times. J is TRBJ2-7 and V is TRBV20-1, with TRBD2 matching 11 bases. Germline V CDR1 and CDR2: DFQATT, SNEGSKA (reference sequence). The V gene end was trimmed by 0 bases and the J gene end by 1 base; junction bases not matched to a gene: 2. This CDR3 spans 15 amino acids. CDR3 coding DNA: TGCAGTGCTAGAGATGTAGCGGGGGGGTCCTACGAGCAGTACTTC. Its protein product is CSARDVAGGSYEQYF.

This clonotype showed up many times. V is TRBV5-1 and J is TRBJ2-1, with 8 bases fitting TRBD1. This CDR3 is 14 amino acids long. With 5 bases clipped from V and 2 bases from J, the junction kept 3 bases outside the gene matches. Germline-derived CDR1 and CDR2 are SGHRS and YFSETQ. The CDR3 DNA follows: TGCGCCAGCAGGGAGACAGGGGCCTACAATGAGCAGTTCTTC. Residues: CASRETGAYNEQFF.